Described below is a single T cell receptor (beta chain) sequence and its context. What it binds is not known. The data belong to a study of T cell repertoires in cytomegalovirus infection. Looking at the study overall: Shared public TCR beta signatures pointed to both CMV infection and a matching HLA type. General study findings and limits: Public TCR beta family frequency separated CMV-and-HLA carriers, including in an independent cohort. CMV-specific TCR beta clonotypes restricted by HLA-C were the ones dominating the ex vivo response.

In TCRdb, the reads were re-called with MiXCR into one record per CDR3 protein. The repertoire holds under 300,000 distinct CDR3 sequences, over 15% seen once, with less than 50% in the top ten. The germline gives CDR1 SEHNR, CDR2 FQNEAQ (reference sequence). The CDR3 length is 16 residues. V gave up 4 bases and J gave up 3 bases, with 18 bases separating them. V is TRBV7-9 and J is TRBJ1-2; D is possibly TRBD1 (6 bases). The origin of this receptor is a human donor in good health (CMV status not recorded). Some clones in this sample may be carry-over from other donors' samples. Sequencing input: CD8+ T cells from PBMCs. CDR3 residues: CASSSRQDAIYYGYTF. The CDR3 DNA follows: TGTGCCAGCAGCTCCCGACAGGACGCAATCTACTATGGCTACACCTTC.